This T cell receptor (beta chain) was sequenced for a study of cytomegalovirus exposure and HLA in healthy donors. From germline, CDR1 is MDHEN and CDR2 SYDVKM. This CDR3 has 15 amino acids. Trimming took off 6 bases at V and 7 bases at J, with 16 bases between the two ends. Comment on this clone: The antigen remains undetermined.

Regarding the study as a whole: One later analysis reportedly identified an Asian-associated ancestry cluster that showed fewer N-insertions than the roughly 600-donor mean.

The PCR ran on 60 Vbeta and 13 Jbeta primers. Sequencing used immunoSEQ multiplex PCR; TCRdb keeps in-frame clones, though not all of them. This sample has 150,000 or so clones, with approximately 80% found just once. Input material: PBMCs. V and J are TRBV28 and TRBJ1-6, with a weak D call TRBD1 (6 bases). The TCR was taken from a man younger than 45 in good health and CMV-seropositive. The CDR3 region has the DNA TGTGCCAGCAGAACCTTGACAGGAAGGAATTCACCCCTCCACTTT. Translated: CASRTLTGRNSPLHF.